This T cell receptor beta chain was found in a study of cytomegalovirus exposure and HLA in healthy donors. The length of the CDR3 is 13 residues. The V gene's germline CDR1 is GTSNPN and CDR2 SVGIG (reference sequence). J gave up 8 bases and V 8 bases, and 10 bases lay outside the gene matches. 60 Vbeta and 13 Jbeta primers were used in PCR. Clones were read by immunoSEQ multiplex PCR, and TCRdb kept only the in-frame ones, dropping some. Of 150,000 to 200,000 clones in the sample, about 88% were seen once. This sequence originates from a woman younger than 35 in good health and CMV-seronegative. This chain links TRBV30 with TRBJ2-1; 9 bases fit TRBD2. Input material: PBMCs. CDR3 in DNA: TGTGCCAGATGGGGCGGGGGGGTCCATGAGCAGTTCTTC. It is translated as CARWGGGVHEQFF.